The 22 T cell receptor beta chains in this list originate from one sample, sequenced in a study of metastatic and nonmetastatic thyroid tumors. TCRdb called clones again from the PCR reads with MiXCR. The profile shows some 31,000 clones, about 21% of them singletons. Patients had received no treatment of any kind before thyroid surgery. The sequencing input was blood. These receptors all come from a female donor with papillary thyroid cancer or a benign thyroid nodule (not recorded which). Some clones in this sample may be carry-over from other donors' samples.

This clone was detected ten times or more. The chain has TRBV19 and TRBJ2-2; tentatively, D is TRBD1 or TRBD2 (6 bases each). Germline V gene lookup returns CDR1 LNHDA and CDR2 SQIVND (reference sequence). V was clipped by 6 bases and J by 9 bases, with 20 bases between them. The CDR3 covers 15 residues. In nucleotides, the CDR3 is TGTGCCAGTAGGACGGACGGGGTGGGGGGCCGGGAGCTGTTTTTT. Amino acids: CASRTDGVGGRELFF.

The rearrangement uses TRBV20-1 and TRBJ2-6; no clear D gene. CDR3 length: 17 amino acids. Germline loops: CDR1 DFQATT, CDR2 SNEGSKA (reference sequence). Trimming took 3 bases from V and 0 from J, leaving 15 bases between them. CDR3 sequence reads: CSASPLGRYSGANVLTF. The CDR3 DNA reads TGCAGTGCTAGCCCCCTGGGCAGGTACTCTGGGGCCAACGTCCTGACTTTC.

CDR3 sequence: CASSLYSGANVLTF. DNA of the CDR3: TGTGCCAGTAGTTTGTACTCTGGGGCCAACGTCCTGACTTTC. This sequence joins TRBV19 and TRBJ2-6, with D unclear. V was trimmed by 5 bases and J by 0 bases, leaving 5 bases between them. CDR1 is LNHDA and CDR2 is SQIVND in the germline V gene (reference sequence). This CDR3 has 14 residues.

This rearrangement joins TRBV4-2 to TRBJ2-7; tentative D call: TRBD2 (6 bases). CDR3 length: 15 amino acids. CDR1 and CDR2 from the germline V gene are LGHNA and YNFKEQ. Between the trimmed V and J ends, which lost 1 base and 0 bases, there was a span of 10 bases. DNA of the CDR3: TGTGCCAGCAGCCAAGGACGGGAGAGCTCCTACGAGCAGTACTTC. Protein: CASSQGRESSYEQYF.

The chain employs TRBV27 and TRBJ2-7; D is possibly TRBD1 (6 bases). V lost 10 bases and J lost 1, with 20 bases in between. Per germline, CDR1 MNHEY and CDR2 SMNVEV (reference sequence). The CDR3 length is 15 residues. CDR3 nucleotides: TGTGCCAACCATAACATTCGGACAGCTTCCTACGAGCAGTACTTC. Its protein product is CANHNIRTASYEQYF.

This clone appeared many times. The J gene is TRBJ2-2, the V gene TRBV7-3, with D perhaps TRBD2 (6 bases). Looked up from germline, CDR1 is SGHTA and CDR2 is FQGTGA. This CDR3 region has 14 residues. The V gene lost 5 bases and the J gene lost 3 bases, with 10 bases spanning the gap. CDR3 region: CASSHGTDTGELFF. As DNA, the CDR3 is TGTGCCAGCAGCCACGGGACTGACACCGGGGAGCTGTTTTTT.

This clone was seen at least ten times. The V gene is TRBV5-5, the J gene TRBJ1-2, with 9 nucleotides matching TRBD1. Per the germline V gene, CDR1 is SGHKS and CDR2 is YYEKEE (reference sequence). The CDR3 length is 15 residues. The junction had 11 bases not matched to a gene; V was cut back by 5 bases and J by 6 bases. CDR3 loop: CASRQTPGQGDGYTF. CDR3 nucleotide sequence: TGTGCCAGCAGACAAACTCCGGGACAGGGTGATGGCTACACCTTC.

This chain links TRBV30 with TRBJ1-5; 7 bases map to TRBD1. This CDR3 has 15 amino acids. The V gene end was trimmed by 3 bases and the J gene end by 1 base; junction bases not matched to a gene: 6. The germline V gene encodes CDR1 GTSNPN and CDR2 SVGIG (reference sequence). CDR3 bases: TGTGCCTGGAGAAGGGGGCAAGGGAGCAATCAGCCCCAGCATTTT. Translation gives CAWRRGQGSNQPQHF.

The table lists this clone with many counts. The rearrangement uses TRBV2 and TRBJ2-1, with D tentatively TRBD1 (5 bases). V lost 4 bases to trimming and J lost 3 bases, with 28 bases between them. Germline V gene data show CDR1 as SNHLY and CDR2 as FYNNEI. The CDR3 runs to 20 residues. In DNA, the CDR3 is TGTGCCAGCAGTGCGACGGACACGAAAAAATCCCACTACTACTACAATGAGCAGTTCTTC. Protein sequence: CASSATDTKKSHYYYNEQFF.

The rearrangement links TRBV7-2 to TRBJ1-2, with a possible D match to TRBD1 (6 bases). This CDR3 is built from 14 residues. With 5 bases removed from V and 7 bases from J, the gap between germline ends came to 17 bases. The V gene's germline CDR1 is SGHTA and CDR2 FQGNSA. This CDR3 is CASSVEGGRFGYTF. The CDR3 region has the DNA TGTGCCAGCAGCGTAGAGGGGGGCCGGTTTGGCTACACCTTC.

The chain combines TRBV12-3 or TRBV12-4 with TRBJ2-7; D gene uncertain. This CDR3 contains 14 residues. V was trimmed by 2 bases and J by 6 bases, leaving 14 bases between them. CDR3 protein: CASSLRRPTSEQYF. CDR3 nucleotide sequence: TGTGCCAGCAGTTTACGCAGGCCGACCTCCGAGCAGTACTTC.

This chain's CDR3 is CASSLDSGATIYF. Written as DNA, the CDR3 is TGTGCCAGCAGTTTGGACAGTGGGGCCACCATATATTTT. The chain joins TRBV6-5 to TRBJ1-3; D is possibly TRBD1 (6 bases). V dropped 4 bases and J dropped 9 bases, with 13 bases sitting between them. The CDR3 consists of 13 residues. Germline values: CDR1 MNHEY, CDR2 SVGAGI.

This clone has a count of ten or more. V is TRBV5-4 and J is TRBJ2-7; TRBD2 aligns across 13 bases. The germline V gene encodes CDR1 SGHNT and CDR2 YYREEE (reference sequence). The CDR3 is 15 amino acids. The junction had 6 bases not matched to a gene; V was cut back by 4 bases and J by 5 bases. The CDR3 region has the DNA TGTGCCAGCAGCATACTAGCGGGGGGGCTCCACGAGCAGTACTTC. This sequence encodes CASSILAGGLHEQYF. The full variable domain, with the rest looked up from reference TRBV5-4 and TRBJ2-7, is ETGVTQSPTHLIKTRGQQVTLRCSSQSGHNTVSWYQQALGQGPQFIFQYYREEENGRGNFPPRFSGLQFPNYSSELNVNALELDDSALYLCASSILAGGLHEQYFGPGTRLTVT.

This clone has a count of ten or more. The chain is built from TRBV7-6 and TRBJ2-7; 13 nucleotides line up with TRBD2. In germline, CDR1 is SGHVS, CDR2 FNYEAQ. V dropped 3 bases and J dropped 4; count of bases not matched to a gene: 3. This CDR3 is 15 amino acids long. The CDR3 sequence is CASSFTSGGDYEQYF. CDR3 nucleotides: TGTGCCAGCAGCTTCACTAGCGGGGGGGATTACGAGCAGTACTTC.

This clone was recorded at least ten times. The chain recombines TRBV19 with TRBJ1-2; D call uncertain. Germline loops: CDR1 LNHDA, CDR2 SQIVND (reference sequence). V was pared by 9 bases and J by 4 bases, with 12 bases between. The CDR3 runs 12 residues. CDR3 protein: CASRSGIYGYTF. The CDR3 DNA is TGTGCCAGCAGGAGCGGTATCTATGGCTACACCTTC.

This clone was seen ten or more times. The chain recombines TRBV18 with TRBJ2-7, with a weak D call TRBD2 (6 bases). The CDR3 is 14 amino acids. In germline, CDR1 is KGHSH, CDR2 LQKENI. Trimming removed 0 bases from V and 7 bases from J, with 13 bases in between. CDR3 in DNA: TGTGCCAGCTCACCACCGAGCGGGCTAGGGGAGCAGTACTTC. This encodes CASSPPSGLGEQYF.

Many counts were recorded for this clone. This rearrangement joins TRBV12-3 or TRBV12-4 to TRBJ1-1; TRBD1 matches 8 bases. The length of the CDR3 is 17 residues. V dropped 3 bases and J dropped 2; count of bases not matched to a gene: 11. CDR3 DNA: TGTGCCAGCAGTTTCAATGAAGCGGGACAGGTTAACACTGAAGCTTTCTTT. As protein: CASSFNEAGQVNTEAFF.

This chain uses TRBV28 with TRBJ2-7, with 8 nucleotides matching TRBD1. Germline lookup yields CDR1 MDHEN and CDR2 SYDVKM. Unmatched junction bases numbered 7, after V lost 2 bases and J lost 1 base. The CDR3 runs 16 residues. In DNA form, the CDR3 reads TGTGCCAGCAGTTTACCGGGACAGGTGCCTTCCTACGAGCAGTACTTC. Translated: CASSLPGQVPSYEQYF.

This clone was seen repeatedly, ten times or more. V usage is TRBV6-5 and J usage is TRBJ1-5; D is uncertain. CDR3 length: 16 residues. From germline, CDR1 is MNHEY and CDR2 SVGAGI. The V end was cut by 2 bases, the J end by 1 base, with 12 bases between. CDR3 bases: TGTGCCAGCAGTTACCTCCGGACCGGCAGCAATCAGCCCCAGCATTTT. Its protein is CASSYLRTGSNQPQHF.

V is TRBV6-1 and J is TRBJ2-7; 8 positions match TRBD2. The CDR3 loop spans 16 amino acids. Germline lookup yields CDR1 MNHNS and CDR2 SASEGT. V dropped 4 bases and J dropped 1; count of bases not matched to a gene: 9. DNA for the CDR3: TGTGCCAGCAGTGCGAACCCGGGGGGGGCTTCCTACGAGCAGTACTTC. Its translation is CASSANPGGASYEQYF.

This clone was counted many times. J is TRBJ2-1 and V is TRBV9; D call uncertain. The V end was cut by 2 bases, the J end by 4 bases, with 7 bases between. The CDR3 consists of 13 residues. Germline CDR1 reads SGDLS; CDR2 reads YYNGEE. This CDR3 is CASSVGQYNEQFF. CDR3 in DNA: TGTGCCAGCAGCGTCGGCCAGTACAATGAGCAGTTCTTC.

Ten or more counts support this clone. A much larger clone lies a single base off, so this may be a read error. CDR3 in amino acids: CASSLGQGNRPQHF. Here the CDR3 DNA reads TGTGCCAGCAGTTTGGGACAGGGTAATCGGCCCCAGCATTTT. The rearrangement uses TRBV12-3 or TRBV12-4 and TRBJ1-5; 9 nucleotides agree with TRBD1. This CDR3 has 14 amino acids.